Each of the 8 T cell receptor beta chains below was sequenced from the same sample in a study of T cell repertoires in cytomegalovirus infection. Their target antigens are unknown. Each CDR3 protein is one row after TCRdb ran MiXCR on the reads. The sample consists of 140,000 to 150,000 distinct CDR3 sequences, about 32% of them appearing once. This material consisted of CD8+ T cells from cultured PBMCs, taken from culture after CMV antigen stimulation. These receptors originate from a human donor in good health (CMV status not recorded). Some clones in this sample may be carry-over from other donors' samples.

To note about this clonotype: Mismatch with germline at one junction end may stem from a read error. The chain carries TRBV6-1 and TRBJ2-1, with D unresolved. The CDR3 is 14 residues long. Germline CDR1 and CDR2: MNHNS and SASEGT. CDR3 region: CASSETFSNNEQFF. CDR3 DNA: TGTGCCAGCAGTGAGACCTTCTCCAACAATGAGCAGTTCTTC.

This rearrangement joins TRBV27 to TRBJ2-7; TRBD1 might be the D (6 bases). Germline V gives CDR1 MNHEY, CDR2 SMNVEV (reference sequence). V was clipped by 8 bases and J by 7 bases, with 21 bases between them. The CDR3 totals 14 residues. The DNA for the CDR3 is TGTGCCAGCGGTCCTCAGGGGCCCCCTTGGGAGCAGTACTTC. Translating gives CASGPQGPPWEQYF.

The gene calls are TRBV12-3 or TRBV12-4 and TRBJ2-1; no firm D call. Trimming took 3 bases from V and 8 from J, leaving 5 bases between them. The CDR3 is 11 amino acids. DNA for the CDR3: TGTGCCAGCAGTTTTCGTGATGAGCAGTTCTTC. Its translation is CASSFRDEQFF.

There are many counts of this clonotype. The chain recombines TRBV4-1 with TRBJ1-2; possibly TRBD1 for D (6 bases). Trimming took off 1 base at V and 5 bases at J, with 17 bases between the two ends. CDR3 length: 16 amino acids. Germline loops: CDR1 MGHRA, CDR2 YSYEKL. The chain's CDR3 is CASSQVEGGAGYGYTF. Here the CDR3 DNA reads TGCGCCAGCAGCCAAGTAGAGGGGGGCGCCGGGTATGGCTACACCTTC.

The rearrangement joins TRBV4-1 to TRBJ2-3; 9 bases are a match to TRBD2. This CDR3 is 19 amino acids long. The germline V gene encodes CDR1 MGHRA and CDR2 YSYEKL. The trim removed 5 bases at V and 2 bases at J, leaving 17 bases unmatched. CDR3: CASSERSQGGGAITDTQYF. CDR3 nucleotide sequence: TGCGCCAGCAGCGAAAGGTCCCAAGGCGGGGGGGCGATCACAGATACGCAGTATTTT.

The V and J genes are TRBV7-8 and TRBJ2-2; TRBD1 matches at 9 bases. The V segment lost 5 bases and the J segment 0 bases; nucleotides outside the gene matches: 10. CDR1 SGHVS and CDR2 FQNEAQ come from the germline V gene. This CDR3 is 18 amino acids long. The CDR3 DNA is TGTGCCAGCAGCACAGCATACGGGACAGGGTCGAACACCGGGGAGCTGTTTTTT. The encoded protein is CASSTAYGTGSNTGELFF.

The CDR3 is CASSPFSSYNEQFF. The CDR3 DNA reads as TGTGCCAGCTCCCCATTCAGCTCCTACAATGAGCAGTTCTTC. The chain uses TRBV2 and TRBJ2-1; D not resolved. Germline V gene lookup returns CDR1 SNHLY and CDR2 FYNNEI. This CDR3 has 14 residues. With 8 bases removed from V and 0 bases from J, the gap between germline ends came to 11 bases.

The gene calls are TRBV12-5 and TRBJ1-1, with D uncertain. The V gene's germline CDR1 is LGHNT and CDR2 FRNRAP. This CDR3 has 11 amino acids. V was pared by 6 bases and J by 4 bases, with 6 bases between. CDR3 amino acids: CASGSITEAFF. The CDR3 region has the DNA TGTGCTAGTGGGAGCATCACTGAAGCTTTCTTT.